This T cell receptor (beta chain) was sequenced for a study of cytomegalovirus exposure and HLA in healthy donors (dated by TCRdb to about 2017). Study-level background: An earlier analysis of under 600 of the donors reported about 290 Gb of sequence data and more than 90 million unique TCR beta sequences from 150 million to 200 million T cells. An early release covering 550 to 700 HLA-typed donors comprised about 310 gigabases of sequencing data and tens of millions of unique TCR sequences. Of the roughly 400 genotyped donors, roughly 85% fell in the genetic ancestry cluster associated with self-reported Caucasian donors. The study aimed to test whether cataloging public T cell receptors could reveal signatures of past pathogen exposure. The T cell repertoires of roughly 660 subjects were profiled by immunosequencing and related to cytomegalovirus serostatus. Along with the roughly 670-subject first cohort, a separate validation cohort of over 90 different subjects was used. To predict cytomegalovirus infection status, the study brought together high-throughput TCR immunosequencing, statistical association of individual TCRs with disease status, and machine learning. To study patterns of TCR occurrence, a later analysis re-analyzed previously published TCR beta repertoires from several hundred donors and added high-resolution HLA genotyping. Rather than using new phenotypic data, the later analysis identified candidate immune exposures from TCR beta sequences and from how often those sequences occurred across donors. An earlier analysis of roughly 580 of the donors used high-throughput TCR beta sequencing to judge whether each TCR beta V gene segment behaved as functional or pseudogenic. Donor age, sex, ethnicity and CMV serostatus were compiled together with the repertoire data. A later genetic analysis used genome-wide SNP genotypes for about 65% of the 666 donors, treating that subset as a discovery cohort. Every repertoire in the discovery cohort had been generated on one and the same sequencing platform. Class I and class II HLA loci were covered by the typing at four-digit resolution. Typing coverage differed by locus: A, B, C, DRB1 and DQB1 were typed in roughly 629-630 donors, DQA1 in 500 to 550, DPA1 in approximately 610, and DPB1 in just under 490. A few DR-DQ haplotypes were handled as single units for association and clustering because linkage in the cohort was strong. Among about 390 genotyped donors of the cohort, an average of roughly 240,000 unique TCR beta nucleotide sequences were sequenced per donor, around 18% of them non-productive.

General findings and caveats noted by the study authors: In a later analysis, the rate of TCR association differed among HLA loci, with DRB1 alleles having the most associated TCRs and HLA-C alleles having the fewest. Several of the top co-occurrence clusters appeared to be linked to parvovirus B19, influenza, CMV and Epstein-Barr virus, according to a later analysis. Cytomegalovirus status was reported to be diagnosed by the classifier with high specificity and sensitivity in both the original and validation cohorts. Most TCR sequences were seen in very few donors, while some public TCRs were found in many individuals. According to a later analysis, most CMV-associated TCR beta chains appeared to be HLA-restricted, and the HLA associations seemed to be driven largely by CMV exposure. Because HLA typing was unavailable for some donors at each locus, only the typed subset was used in association tests. In this cohort, only TCR beta chains were sequenced, and detectable features were limited by the absence of alpha or paired-chain data. Linkage disequilibrium might explain the correlated functional status among segregating V segments, but an unknown experimental factor could not be ruled out. Because counts were too low, more than 15 rarely observed V segments, including chromosome 9 orphons, were excluded from the earlier analysis of 587 of the donors. Sequencing depth was assumed to be roughly uniform across donors in the presence/absence analyses, though that assumption may not hold. Compared with equally common non-associated chains, HLA-associated TCR beta chains in a later analysis were more clonally expanded and had lower generation probabilities. The authors suggested that the approach could potentially be generalized to other disease states and immunological phenotypes. In a later genetic analysis, fewer N-insertions in productive TCRs were reported among donors in an Asian-associated ancestry cluster than the 666-donor mean. In a later analysis, around 17,000 TCR beta sequences were associated with specific HLA alleles at a false discovery rate of 0.05. In a later genetic analysis, a missense DCLRE1C variant was associated with V-gene and J-gene trimming of TCR beta chains, and the association was replicated in an independent cohort. Assigning TCR associations to individual alleles was difficult when HLA alleles, especially DR and DQ, strongly co-occurred. A few of the identified cytomegalovirus-associated TCR beta chains were confirmed in vitro to be specific for cytomegalovirus antigens. Immune exposure information for the cohort was limited to CMV serostatus. A further reported finding was that TCR beta sequences accurately predicted the HLA-A and HLA-B alleles for most subjects in the first cohort. Broadly in line with IMGT annotations, most TCR beta V segments showed up in productive rearrangements about 87% or about 30% of the time in an earlier analysis of roughly 590 of the donors. A group of highly shared sequence variants was considered likely to be a technical artifact of the sequencing pipeline. The study listed 150 to 200 TCR beta chains as associated with cytomegalovirus.

Libraries came from the immunoSEQ multiplex PCR assay. A mixture of 60 forward primers for TCR Vbeta segments and 13 reverse primers for TCR Jbeta segments was used in the multiplex PCR. The CDR3 region of rearranged TCR beta genes was amplified from genomic DNA with a multiplex PCR assay. The amplified TCR beta libraries were sequenced on the Illumina HiSeq System as 87-base-pair reads. In the original analysis: A later analysis counted some 80 million unique TCR beta chains across the 650 to 700 repertoires, and around 9.9 million of these chains were shared by at least two donors. Raw reads were error-corrected and collapsed into unique sequences with a nearest-neighbor algorithm that merged closely related sequences to remove PCR and sequencing errors. V, D and J gene segments were assigned by aligning CDR3 sequences to IMGT reference sequences. For a sequence to be retained, a match of at least six nucleotides to both a V gene segment and a J gene segment was required. Rearrangements were classified as productive when the CDR3 lacked stop codons and remained in frame with V and J, and all other rearrangements were classified as non-productive. CDR3 was defined according to IMGT convention as the region running from the second conserved V-encoded cysteine to the conserved J-encoded phenylalanine. The earlier analysis of around 640 of the donors excluded sequences that lacked an unambiguous match to a single V gene segment. In an earlier analysis of some 590 of the donors, a V segment was called functional when productive rearrangements were above 56.7%, and segregating when the standard deviation between donors exceeded 5%. To diagnose cytomegalovirus status from the catalog of TCR beta chain sequences, a statistical classification framework was built. A later analysis assigned V and J genes by comparing TCR nucleotide sequences with IMGT/GENE-DB human TR gene sequences. A later analysis assigned CDR3 sequences and most-parsimonious VDJ recombination scenarios with the TCRdist pipeline. A later analysis defined each TCR beta chain by its CDR3 amino acid sequence plus V-gene family, and excluded reads lacking a unique V-gene family. A later analysis removed 550 to 700 highly shared, low-generation-probability nucleotide sequences to deal with suspected cross-contamination and a sequencing artifact. A later analysis calculated a clonal expansion index for each public chain from normalized within-repertoire ranks of inferred template counts. Generation probabilities in a later analysis came from a VDJ recombination model fitted to out-of-frame rearrangements, and those results were checked against IGoR. In a later analysis, TCR-TCR, TCR-HLA and TCR-CMV co-occurrence was scored with hypergeometric tests, and a repertoire-size bias correction was applied to TCR pairs. To estimate false discovery rates, a later analysis permuted the HLA or CMV assignments 20 times. A later analysis grouped co-occurring TCRs with DBSCAN, adding TCRdist sequence similarity when clustering within HLA-allele-positive subsets. For co-occurrence clustering, repertoires with fewer than 30,000 or more than 120,000 public chains were excluded, along with a handful of repertoires with anomalous nucleotide sharing. Entries here come from immuneACCESS through TCRdb and include only in-frame sequences with V and J called. Some clones fail to appear in such tables; in the studies checked, an unresolved V gene covers under half of the shortfall, and the cause of the remainder is unknown. V and J calls and clone size are given by that table; D and trimming were obtained from the DNA. The sample profile shows around 130,000 clones; approximately 82% of them were found once. The leading ten clones occupy under 3.5% of the sample.

The cohort was made up of under 800 healthy bone marrow donors. At the time of sampling, all cohort members were nominally healthy, though unrecorded immune exposures were likely present. The donor tested CMV seronegative and was one of the 352 seronegative cohort members. A peripheral blood sample was collected from each donor, and TCR beta sequencing was performed on peripheral blood mononuclear cells. The Qiagen DNeasy Blood Extraction Kit was used to extract genomic DNA from the blood cell samples. As for this clone: Its cognate antigen has yet to be identified. Per-nucleotide qualities are absent, and no much larger clonotype sits a single base away.

The sequenced sample consisted of PBMCs. The sequence was collected from a middle-aged man in good health and CMV-seronegative.

CDR3 region: CATAREGETQYF. DNA sequence: TGTGCCACAGCGCGGGAGGGGGAGACCCAGTACTTC. The sequence links TRBV15 to TRBJ2-5; 9 bases in the junction line up with TRBD2. CDR1 LNHNV and CDR2 YYDKDF were looked up in the germline V gene (reference sequence). The CDR3 has 12 amino acids, counting the end cysteine and phenylalanine. Here the CDR3 DNA is all that survives: 36 bases in frame from base 1. Clipping removes 9 bases from V and 5 bases from J, with 4 as the unmatched junction base count.